This TCR beta chain stems from a study of cytomegalovirus exposure and HLA in healthy donors. The PCR ran on 60 Vbeta and 13 Jbeta primers. Only in-frame clones appear in the TCRdb table, and some are missing; sequencing was by immunoSEQ multiplex PCR. The table lists 150,000 to 190,000 clones, more than 75% of them singletons, with roughly 2.4% in the top ten. Whole-study results and caveats: Researchers reported in a later analysis that a missense DCLRE1C variant was tied to TCR beta V- and J-gene trimming. Previously analyzed data showed that most TCR beta V segments were productive at a frequency of about 87% or about 30%.

The CDR3 extends over 14 amino acids. With 7 bases removed from V and 0 bases from J, the gap between germline ends came to 7 bases. Germline V gives CDR1 SNHLY, CDR2 FYNNEI. Note on this clone: Its antigen is as yet unknown.

The V gene is TRBV2, the J gene TRBJ1-6; D is ambiguous. This sequence originates from a woman between 18 and 30 years old in good health and CMV-seronegative. What was sequenced was PBMCs. The chain's CDR3 is CASNPNSYNSPLHF. Written as DNA, the CDR3 is TGTGCCAGCAACCCTAACTCCTATAATTCACCCCTCCACTTT.